These 7 T cell receptor beta chains were sequenced from one sample in a study of blood T cell repertoires in COVID-19. Sequencing was performed with immunoSEQ multiplex PCR; in TCRdb, only in-frame clones are kept and a portion is missing. The profile covers about 120,000 clones, with roughly 85% appearing a single time and approximately 2.5% taken by the ten largest. The material sequenced was peripheral blood. Receptor source: a man aged 25-45 years with acute or convalescent COVID-19.

V gene TRBV5-4 combines with J gene TRBJ2-5, with 12 bases aligning to TRBD2. V dropped 0 bases and J dropped 5; count of bases not matched to a gene: 8. This CDR3 region has 17 residues. The V gene's germline CDR1 is SGHNT and CDR2 YYREEE (reference sequence). The CDR3 spells CASSLALTSGGRETQYF. DNA for the CDR3: TGTGCCAGCAGCTTGGCCCTGACTAGCGGGGGCCGGGAGACCCAGTACTTC.

The chain has TRBV5-1 and TRBJ2-5, with 10 bases lining up with TRBD2. The J segment lost 2 bases and the V segment lost 5 bases, leaving 9 bases of the junction unmatched. Germline values: CDR1 SGHRS, CDR2 YFSETQ. This CDR3 is 16 amino acids long. CDR3 amino acids: CASRGSGGPRQETQYF. CDR3 bases: TGCGCCAGCAGAGGTAGCGGGGGGCCGAGGCAAGAGACCCAGTACTTC.

J is TRBJ2-1 and V is TRBV27, with TRBD2 matching 11 bases. V was clipped by 3 bases and J by 6 bases; unmatched bases: 4. The CDR3 is 15 residues long. From germline, CDR1 is MNHEY and CDR2 SMNVEV (reference sequence). CDR3 DNA sequence: TGTGCCAGCAGTTTTATAGCGGGGGGGCGCAATGAGCAGTTCTTC. Amino acid sequence: CASSFIAGGRNEQFF.

The chain employs TRBV6-5 and TRBJ1-2; TRBD1 agrees at 11 bases. The trim removed 5 bases at V and 10 bases at J, leaving 6 bases unmatched. This CDR3 is built from 13 residues. Germline CDR1 MNHEY, CDR2 SVGAGI. CDR3 sequence: CASSRGQGAIYTF. The CDR3 DNA is TGTGCCAGCAGTCGAGGACAGGGGGCGATCTACACCTTC.

The chain couples TRBV27 to TRBJ2-2; 9 bases are shared with TRBD2. This CDR3 is built from 16 residues. CDR1 is MNHEY and CDR2 is SMNVEV in the germline V gene (reference sequence). With 2 bases clipped from V and 6 bases from J, the junction kept 7 bases outside the gene matches. DNA of the CDR3: TGTGCCAGCAGTTTACTTCTCGGGACTAGCCCCGGGGAGCTGTTTTTT. Its protein product is CASSLLLGTSPGELFF.

This clone was seen a handful of times. The V call is TRBV3-1 (or the pseudogene TRBV3-2), the J call TRBJ2-4; 8 bases fit TRBD2. The trim removed 2 bases at V and 0 bases at J, leaving 9 bases unmatched. The V gene's germline CDR1 is LGHDT and CDR2 YNNKEL (reference sequence). There are 18 residues in the CDR3. The CDR3 coding sequence is TGTGCCAGCAGCCAAACCGGGAGGGGGGGACTAGCCAAAAACATTCAGTACTTC. This sequence encodes CASSQTGRGGLAKNIQYF.

This CDR3 is CASSLDITDTQYF. The CDR3 DNA reads as TGCGCCAGCAGCTTGGATATCACAGATACGCAGTATTTT. The rearrangement uses TRBV5-1 and TRBJ2-3; D ambiguous. Trimming shortened V by 0 bases and J by 2 bases, and 4 bases separated the two germline ends. The CDR3 sequence is 13 residues long. From germline, CDR1 is SGHRS and CDR2 YFSETQ.